The 20 T cell receptor beta chains in this list originate from one sample, sequenced in a study of shared clonotypes between healthy human individuals. CD45RO-negative CD8 cells positively selected for CCR7 made up the naive population, which excluded terminally differentiated effector memory CD45RA+ cells. Sequencing used immunoSEQ multiplex PCR; TCRdb keeps in-frame clones, though not all of them. The top ten clones hold 24% of a sample with about 680,000 clones, about 91% of them seen once. The sequenced sample was naive CD8+ T cells sorted from blood. The receptors shown here come from a man in his thirties or forties in good health.

The V call is TRBV18, the J call TRBJ2-3; the D is unclear. Trimming cost V 5 bases and J 3 bases, with 9 bases left between them. This CDR3 region has 13 residues. CDR1 is KGHSH and CDR2 is LQKENI in the germline V gene. The CDR3 is CASSGSPTDTQYF. The DNA for the CDR3 is TGTGCCAGCTCAGGGTCGCCTACAGATACGCAGTATTTT.

CDR3 nucleotides: TGTGCCAGCAGCCGGGGCCCCGAACCCGGTCAGCCCCAGCATTTT. Translation gives CASSRGPEPGQPQHF. This chain joins TRBV7-9 and TRBJ1-5; weak D call: TRBD1 (5 bases). The CDR3 spans 15 residues. Germline-derived CDR1 and CDR2 are SEHNR and FQNEAQ (reference sequence). V was shortened by 5 bases and J by 6 bases, with 17 bases between the two germline ends.

The chain combines TRBV5-1 with TRBJ2-1; 12 nucleotides agree with TRBD2. Germline CDR1 is SGHRS and CDR2 is YFSETQ. This CDR3 is built from 16 residues. With 1 base clipped from V and 9 bases from J, the junction kept 8 bases outside the gene matches. CDR3 amino acids: CASSLSGLAGTVEQFF. The CDR3 nucleotides read TGCGCCAGCAGCTTGTCAGGACTAGCGGGGACTGTTGAGCAGTTCTTC.

The V gene is TRBV7-9, the J gene TRBJ2-2, with TRBD1 identical over 8 bases. The CDR3 is made up of 17 amino acids. V lost 5 bases and J lost 2; bases outside the gene matches: 10. CDR1 is SEHNR and CDR2 is FQNEAQ in the germline V gene (reference sequence). CDR3 sequence reads: CASSPPWTGINTGELFF. The CDR3 region has the DNA TGTGCCAGCAGCCCCCCTTGGACAGGGATAAACACCGGGGAGCTGTTTTTT.

V gene TRBV11-2 combines with J gene TRBJ1-1; TRBD1 is a possible D gene (6 bases). CDR1 SGHAT and CDR2 FQNNGV come from the germline V gene. V was shortened by 2 bases and J by 4 bases, with 8 bases between the two germline ends. This CDR3 comprises 13 residues. DNA for the CDR3: TGTGCCAGCAGCTTAAGGGGGTTCACTGAAGCTTTCTTT. It is translated as CASSLRGFTEAFF.

This clone was seen a single time. This rearrangement joins TRBV10-3 to TRBJ2-1; 8 positions match TRBD2. CDR1 is ENHRY and CDR2 is SYGVKD in the germline V gene. There are 13 residues in the CDR3. V gave up 10 bases and J gave up 6 bases; unmatched junction bases: 8. The CDR3 is CATSGGESNEQFF. The CDR3 nucleotides read TGTGCCACCTCGGGAGGGGAGAGCAATGAGCAGTTCTTC.

The V call is TRBV28, the J call TRBJ2-2; 11 nucleotides align to TRBD2. This CDR3 comprises 17 residues. Per germline, CDR1 MDHEN and CDR2 SYDVKM. Trimming took 2 bases from V and 3 from J; bases not matched to a gene: 5. As DNA, the CDR3 is TGTGCCAGCAGTTTACTAGCGGGAGGCCGGGACACCGGGGAGCTGTTTTTT. Protein product: CASSLLAGGRDTGELFF.

The V gene is TRBV11-2, the J gene TRBJ2-7; the D is unclear. V lost 2 bases and J lost 2, with 13 bases in between. Germline V gives CDR1 SGHAT, CDR2 FQNNGV. The CDR3 has 15 amino acids. The CDR3 reads CASSLYIGPTYEQYF. CDR3 DNA: TGTGCCAGCAGCTTATACATAGGGCCCACCTACGAGCAGTACTTC. Looking up the rest from reference TRBV11-2 and TRBJ2-7 gives the full variable domain: EAGVAQSPRYKIIEKRQSVAFWCNPISGHATLYWYQQILGQGPKLLIQFQNNGVVDDSQLPKDRFSAERLKGVDSTLKIQPAKLEDSAVYLCASSLYIGPTYEQYFGPGTRLTVT.

This rearrangement joins TRBV27 to TRBJ1-1; TRBD1 might be the D (5 bases). The V end lost 2 bases, the J end lost 4 bases, and 11 bases lay between the germline ends. CDR1 and CDR2 from the germline V gene are MNHEY and SMNVEV (reference sequence). The CDR3 spans 14 residues. CDR3 region: CASSLDSGTTEAFF. CDR3 sequence (DNA): TGTGCCAGCAGTTTAGACTCTGGGACCACTGAAGCTTTCTTT.

The chain combines TRBV6-5 with TRBJ2-3; D assignment may be TRBD1 or TRBD2 (5 bases each). This CDR3 is built from 13 residues. Between the trimmed V and J ends, which lost 10 bases and 9 bases, there was a span of 20 bases. From germline, CDR1 is MNHEY and CDR2 SVGAGI. The DNA for the CDR3 is TGTGCCACCCAAGGGACCCCCGGAAACACGCAGTATTTT. Protein product: CATQGTPGNTQYF.

This chain joins TRBV9 and TRBJ2-1; D call uncertain. Per germline, CDR1 SGDLS and CDR2 YYNGEE. The germline V and J ends were trimmed by 3 bases and 9 bases, with 7 bases remaining between them. This CDR3 has 11 residues. CDR3 DNA sequence: TGTGCCAGCAGCGAGGCGGCTGAGCAGTTCTTC. Residues: CASSEAAEQFF.

The chain combines TRBV7-8 with TRBJ2-5, with D hard to call. The CDR3 totals 13 residues. V lost 5 bases and J 3 bases, leaving 10 bases between the germline ends. CDR1 SGHVS and CDR2 FQNEAQ come from the germline V gene. The CDR3: CASSLHREETQYF. CDR3 DNA: TGTGCCAGCAGCCTCCACAGAGAAGAGACCCAGTACTTC.

This clone was picked up one time. V gene TRBV7-8 combines with J gene TRBJ2-3, with D possibly being TRBD2 (6 bases). The V end was cut by 3 bases, the J end by 0 bases, with 7 bases between. Germline loops: CDR1 SGHVS, CDR2 FQNEAQ. The length of the CDR3 is 14 residues. The CDR3 nucleotides read TGTGCCAGCAGCTTTGGGGGGAGCACAGATACGCAGTATTTT. Encoded protein: CASSFGGSTDTQYF.

The chain links TRBV6-6 to TRBJ1-2, with D uncertain. Trimming took off 5 bases at V and 6 bases at J, with 22 bases between the two ends. The CDR3 runs to 16 residues. CDR1 and CDR2 from the germline V gene are MNHNY and SVGAGI (reference sequence). The CDR3 coding sequence is TGTGCCAGCAGTAAAAGGGCCGGGTCTTTCCAGAATGGCTACACCTTC. Protein sequence: CASSKRAGSFQNGYTF.

The V and J genes are TRBV29-1 and TRBJ2-7; 8 bases fit TRBD1. The ends lost 4 bases at V and 0 bases at J; junction bases unmatched: 14. In germline, CDR1 is SQVTM, CDR2 ANQGSEA. The CDR3 is 17 residues long. The CDR3 sequence: CSVADRVEVSSSYEQYF. The CDR3 DNA sequence: TGCAGCGTTGCGGACAGGGTGGAGGTATCGAGCTCCTACGAGCAGTACTTC.

This clone is a singleton in its sample. Here the CDR3 DNA reads TGTGCCAGCAGTTCGTGGGCAGGTGGTTCCTACGAGCAGTACTTC. Protein sequence: CASSSWAGGSYEQYF. The chain combines TRBV9 with TRBJ2-7; D is ambiguous. The germline gives CDR1 SGDLS, CDR2 YYNGEE. V lost 5 bases and J 1 base, leaving 16 bases between the germline ends. This CDR3 comprises 15 residues.

The chain links TRBV27 to TRBJ2-3, with unresolved D. Germline CDR1 is MNHEY and CDR2 is SMNVEV (reference sequence). V lost 8 bases to trimming and J lost 0 bases, with 18 bases between them. This CDR3 contains 16 residues. CDR3 in DNA: TGTGCCAGCTCGAGACGGGTACTGGAAAGCACAGATACGCAGTATTTT. Protein product: CASSRRVLESTDTQYF.

The chain carries TRBV5-8 and TRBJ2-1, with 7 bases fitting TRBD2. The V and J ends lost 0 bases and 0 bases, in that order; junction bases with no gene match: 3. CDR1 SGHTS and CDR2 YDEGEE come from the germline V gene. CDR3 length equals 16 residues. The CDR3 is CASSLVGGSSYNEQFF. The CDR3 coding sequence is TGTGCCAGCAGCTTGGTGGGCGGGAGCTCCTACAATGAGCAGTTCTTC.

V is TRBV29-1 and J is TRBJ1-1; unclear D gene. The CDR3 has 14 residues. V was cut by 3 bases and J by 4 bases, with 15 bases left in between. Germline V gene lookup returns CDR1 SQVTM and CDR2 ANQGSEA. The CDR3, as DNA: TGCAGCGTTGATGTAGGGATTGGCTCCACTGAAGCTTTCTTT. Amino acid sequence: CSVDVGIGSTEAFF.

V and J are TRBV7-2 and TRBJ1-2, with 9 bases fitting TRBD1. The CDR3 is 16 residues long. Germline V gene sequence: CDR1 SGHTA, CDR2 FQGNSA. V was clipped by 3 bases and J by 0 bases; unmatched bases: 5. The CDR3 DNA is TGTGCCAGCAGCTTCACAGGGGGCCACACTAACTATGGCTACACCTTC. It codes for CASSFTGGHTNYGYTF. Combining the CDR3 with reference TRBV7-2 and TRBJ1-2 gives the whole variable domain GAGVSQSPSNKVTEKGKDVELRCDPISGHTALYWYRQSLGQGLEFLIYFQGNSAPDKSGLPSDRFSAERTGGSVSTLTIQRTQQEDSAVYLCASSFTGGHTNYGYTFGSGTRLTVV.